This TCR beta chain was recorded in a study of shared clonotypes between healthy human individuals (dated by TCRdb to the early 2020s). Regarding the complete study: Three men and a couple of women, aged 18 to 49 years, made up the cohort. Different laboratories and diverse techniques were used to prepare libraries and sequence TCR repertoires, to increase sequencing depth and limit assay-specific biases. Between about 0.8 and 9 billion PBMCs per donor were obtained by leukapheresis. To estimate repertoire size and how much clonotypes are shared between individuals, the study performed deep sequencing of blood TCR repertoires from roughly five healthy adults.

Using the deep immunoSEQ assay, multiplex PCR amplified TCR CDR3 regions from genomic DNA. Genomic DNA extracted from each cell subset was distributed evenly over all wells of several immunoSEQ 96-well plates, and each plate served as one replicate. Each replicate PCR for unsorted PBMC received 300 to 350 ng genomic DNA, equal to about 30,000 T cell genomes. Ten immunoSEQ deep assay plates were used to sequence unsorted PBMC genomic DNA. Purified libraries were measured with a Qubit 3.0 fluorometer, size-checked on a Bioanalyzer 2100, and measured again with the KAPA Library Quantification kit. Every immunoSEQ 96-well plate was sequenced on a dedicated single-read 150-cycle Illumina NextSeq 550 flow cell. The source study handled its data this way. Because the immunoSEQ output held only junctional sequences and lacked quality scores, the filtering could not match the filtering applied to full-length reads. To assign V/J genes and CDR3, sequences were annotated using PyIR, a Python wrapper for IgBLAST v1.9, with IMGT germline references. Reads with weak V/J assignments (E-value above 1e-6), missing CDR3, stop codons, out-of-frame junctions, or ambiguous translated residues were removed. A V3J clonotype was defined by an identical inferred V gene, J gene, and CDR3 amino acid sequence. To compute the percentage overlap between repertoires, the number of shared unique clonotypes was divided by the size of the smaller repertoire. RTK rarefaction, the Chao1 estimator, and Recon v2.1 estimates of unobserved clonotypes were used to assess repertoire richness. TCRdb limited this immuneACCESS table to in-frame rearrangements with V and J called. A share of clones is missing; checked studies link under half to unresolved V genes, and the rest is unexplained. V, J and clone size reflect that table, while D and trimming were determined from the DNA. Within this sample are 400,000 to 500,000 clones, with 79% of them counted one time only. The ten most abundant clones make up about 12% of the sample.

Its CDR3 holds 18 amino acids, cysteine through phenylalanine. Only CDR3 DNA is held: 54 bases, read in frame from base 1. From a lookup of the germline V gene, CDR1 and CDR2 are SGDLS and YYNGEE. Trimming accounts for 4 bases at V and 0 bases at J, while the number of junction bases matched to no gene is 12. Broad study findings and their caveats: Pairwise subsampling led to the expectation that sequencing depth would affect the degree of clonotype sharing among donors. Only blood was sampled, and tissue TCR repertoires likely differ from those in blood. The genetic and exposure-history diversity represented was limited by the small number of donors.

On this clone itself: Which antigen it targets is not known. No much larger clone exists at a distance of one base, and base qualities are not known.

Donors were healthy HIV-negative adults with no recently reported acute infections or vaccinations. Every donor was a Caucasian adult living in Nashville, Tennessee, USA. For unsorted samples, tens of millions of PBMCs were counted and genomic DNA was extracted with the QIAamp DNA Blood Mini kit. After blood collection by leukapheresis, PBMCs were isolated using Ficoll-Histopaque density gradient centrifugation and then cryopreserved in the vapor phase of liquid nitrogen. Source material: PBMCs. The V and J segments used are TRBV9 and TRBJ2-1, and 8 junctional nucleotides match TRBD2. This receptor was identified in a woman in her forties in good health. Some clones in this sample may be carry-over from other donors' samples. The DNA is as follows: TGTGCCAGCAGCCCCCGACTTAGCGGGGCCCCCTCCTACAATGAGCAGTTCTTC. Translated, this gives CASSPRLSGAPSYNEQFF.